Below are 29 T cell receptor beta chains sequenced from a single sample in a study of shared clonotypes between healthy human individuals. The repertoire was sequenced with immunoSEQ multiplex PCR; TCRdb's copy has only in-frame clones and lacks some. The table lists some 450,000 clones, around 77% of them singletons. The sequencing input was PBMCs. The origin of the receptors is a woman between 40 and 55 years old in good health. Some clones in this sample may be carry-over from other donors' samples.

The chain carries TRBV6-4 and TRBJ2-2; the D call may be TRBD1 or TRBD2 (5 bases each). The CDR3 contains 15 residues. Trimming shortened V by 3 bases and J by 10 bases, and 18 bases separated the two germline ends. The germline V gene has CDR1 MRHNA and CDR2 SNTAGT. CDR3 sequence reads: CASSEGSHPGAELFF. Written as DNA, the CDR3 is TGTGCCAGCAGTGAGGGGAGCCACCCCGGGGCGGAGCTGTTTTTT.

This clone was seen a single time. The CDR3 here is CASSLVQGSYEQYF. The CDR3 nucleotides read TGCGCCAGCAGCTTGGTACAGGGGTCGTACGAGCAGTACTTC. The gene calls are TRBV5-1 and TRBJ2-7; 7 nucleotides match TRBD1. The CDR3 has 14 residues. Germline CDR1 is SGHRS and CDR2 is YFSETQ. V was clipped by 0 bases and J by 4 bases; unmatched bases: 4.

This chain links TRBV27 with TRBJ2-7; D remains unclear. The CDR3 sequence is 12 residues long. Per germline, CDR1 MNHEY and CDR2 SMNVEV (reference sequence). The ends were cut back, 3 bases at V and 0 bases at J, with 3 bases in the middle. The DNA of the CDR3 is TGTGCCAGCAGTTTTAACTCCTACGAGCAGTACTTC. Amino acids: CASSFNSYEQYF.

This clone appeared once. The chain has TRBV1 and TRBJ2-7; TRBD2 is the table's D call and was not checked against the DNA. TRBV1 constitutes a pseudogene. The CDR3 is 13 residues long. The CDR3 nucleotides read TGCACCAGCAGGAGCGGGAGGACCTACGAGCAGTACTTC. Its translation: CTSRSGRTYEQYF.

The V gene is TRBV7-8, the J gene TRBJ2-1; D is uncertain. This CDR3 is built from 13 residues. Germline loops: CDR1 SGHVS, CDR2 FQNEAQ. V was cut by 5 bases and J by 4 bases, with 9 bases left in between. CDR3 bases: TGTGCCAGCAGCGTTTACGGTTACAATGAGCAGTTCTTC. Amino acids: CASSVYGYNEQFF.

The gene calls are TRBV6-1 and TRBJ2-6, with D hard to call. The CDR3 consists of 15 residues. V was cut by 4 bases and J by 13 bases, with 20 bases left in between. The germline V gene has CDR1 MNHNS and CDR2 SASEGT. The CDR3 DNA is TGTGCCAGCAGTGTTAGCCACCGAGACCGCCGTGTCCTGACTTTC. Translation: CASSVSHRDRRVLTF.

This clone came up many times. This sequence joins TRBV5-1 and TRBJ2-7; D ambiguous. The germline V gene has CDR1 SGHRS and CDR2 YFSETQ. The CDR3 length is 13 residues. Trimming shortened V by 6 bases and J by 2 bases, and 12 bases separated the two germline ends. The CDR3 here is CASTSPPAYEQYF. In DNA form, the CDR3 reads TGCGCCAGCACCTCCCCCCCAGCCTACGAGCAGTACTTC.

With regard to this clone: The sample has other DNA sequences that encode this CDR3 too. This chain connects TRBV4-2 to TRBJ1-2; TRBD1 agrees at 9 bases. The V and J ends lost 0 bases and 2 bases, in that order; junction bases with no gene match: 7. The CDR3 is 17 residues long. In germline, CDR1 is LGHNA, CDR2 YNFKEQ. The CDR3 loop reads CASSQETGGAGNYGYTF. The CDR3 DNA reads TGTGCCAGCAGCCAAGAAACAGGGGGCGCTGGAAACTATGGCTACACCTTC.

This chain joins TRBV19 and TRBJ2-1; D not certain. V was shortened by 3 bases and J by 0 bases, with 12 bases between the two germline ends. The CDR3 length is 16 residues. The germline CDR1 and CDR2 sequences are LNHDA and SQIVND (reference sequence). The CDR3 coding sequence is TGTGCCAGTAGTATCCGGGCGGCGGTCTCCTACAATGAGCAGTTCTTC. As protein: CASSIRAAVSYNEQFF.

The CDR3 reads CASSPGGRTSNQPQHF. As DNA, the CDR3 is TGTGCCAGCTCACCGGGTGGGAGAACGAGCAATCAGCCCCAGCATTTT. J is TRBJ1-5 and V is TRBV18; D is unclear. Trimming cost V 3 bases and J 1 base, with 13 bases left between them. Germline CDR1 KGHSH, CDR2 LQKENI. The CDR3 sequence is 16 residues long.

CDR3 region: CASSLSRQGDEKLFF. The CDR3 DNA reads TGTGCCAGCAGCTTATCTCGTCAGGGCGATGAAAAACTGTTTTTT. The chain couples TRBV11-2 to TRBJ1-4; a possible D gene is TRBD1 (5 bases). The germline V gene encodes CDR1 SGHAT and CDR2 FQNNGV. V dropped 2 bases and J dropped 6 bases, with 13 bases sitting between them. The CDR3 totals 15 residues.

This chain joins TRBV10-3 and TRBJ2-2, with 7 bases that match TRBD1. Germline V gene data show CDR1 as ENHRY and CDR2 as SYGVKD. The CDR3 contains 12 residues. V shed 7 bases, J shed 5 bases, and the junction held 1 base outside the gene matches. The CDR3 coding sequence is TGTGCCATCACCAGGGGGACCGGGGAGCTGTTTTTT. This sequence encodes CAITRGTGELFF.

This clone was observed a few times. This chain's CDR3 is CASSLGPGMYEQYF. The CDR3, as DNA: TGTGCCAGCAGCTTAGGACCCGGGATGTACGAGCAGTACTTC. The chain is built from TRBV7-2 and TRBJ2-7, with D tentatively TRBD2 (5 bases). The CDR3 has 14 residues. Trimming left V 1 base short and J 4 bases short, with 11 bases between. The V gene's germline CDR1 is SGHTA and CDR2 FQGNSA.

This clone was seen just once. This sequence joins TRBV11-3 and TRBJ2-5; 7 bases map to TRBD2. The CDR3 extends over 17 amino acids. Germline CDR1 SGHNT, CDR2 YENEEA. The V gene end was trimmed by 1 base and the J gene end by 1 base; junction bases not matched to a gene: 9. The CDR3 DNA reads as TGTGCCAGCAGCTTAGGCCGCGGGAGCGGCGTCCAAGAGACCCAGTACTTC. Protein sequence: CASSLGRGSGVQETQYF.

V is TRBV5-5 and J is TRBJ1-4, with 10 bases fitting TRBD1. Germline V lookup: CDR1 SGHKS, CDR2 YYEKEE (reference sequence). The CDR3 is 15 residues long. The junction had 3 bases not matched to a gene; V was cut back by 4 bases and J by 3 bases. The DNA for the CDR3 is TGTGCCAGCAGCAGCGGGACAGGGGCTAATGAAAAACTGTTTTTT. It translates to CASSSGTGANEKLFF.

The gene calls are TRBV28 and TRBJ2-7; 9 bases line up with TRBD1. J lost 7 bases, V lost 7 bases, and 17 bases had no gene match. Germline CDR1 and CDR2: MDHEN and SYDVKM. The CDR3 has 16 residues. CDR3 protein: CASTYSPGQGPWEQYF. CDR3 DNA: TGTGCCAGCACCTACTCTCCGGGACAGGGTCCTTGGGAGCAGTACTTC.

This chain links TRBV7-9 with TRBJ2-7; no clear D gene. Trimming took off 5 bases at V and 2 bases at J, with 16 bases between the two ends. This CDR3 contains 15 residues. Germline V CDR1 and CDR2: SEHNR, FQNEAQ (reference sequence). CDR3 in amino acids: CASSPAGLEAYEQYF. The CDR3 DNA follows: TGTGCCAGCAGCCCGGCTGGTCTGGAAGCCTACGAGCAGTACTTC.

CDR3: CASGLRDTYEQYF. The CDR3 region has the DNA TGTGCCAGCGGTCTGCGGGATACCTACGAGCAGTACTTC. V is TRBV6-1 and J is TRBJ2-7; perhaps TRBD2 as D (6 bases). The CDR3 is 13 amino acids. V gave up 8 bases and J gave up 2 bases, with 13 bases separating them. Germline V CDR1 and CDR2: MNHNS, SASEGT.

A single count supports this clone. The CDR3 loop reads CASSYSPGGDPQHF. The CDR3 coding sequence is TGTGCCAGCAGTTACTCACCAGGGGGCGATCCCCAGCATTTT. The chain employs TRBV6-5 and TRBJ1-5, with 8 positions matching TRBD1. CDR1 and CDR2 from the germline V gene are MNHEY and SVGAGI. J was trimmed by 10 bases and V by 0 bases; bases with no gene match: 5. The CDR3 covers 14 residues.

The rearrangement links TRBV30 to TRBJ2-1; D remains ambiguous. Germline V CDR1 and CDR2: GTSNPN, SVGIG (reference sequence). Trimming shortened V by 2 bases and J by 5 bases, and 7 bases separated the two germline ends. The CDR3 covers 12 residues. The CDR3 region has the DNA TGTGCCTGGAGTCCCAGTGACAATGAGCAGTTCTTC. This translates into CAWSPSDNEQFF.

This sequence joins TRBV18 and TRBJ1-2; D call uncertain. This CDR3 has 13 residues. V was shortened by 6 bases and J by 0 bases, with 8 bases between the two germline ends. CDR1 and CDR2 from the germline V gene are KGHSH and LQKENI. CDR3 in amino acids: CASSNRANYGYTF. CDR3 nucleotide sequence: TGTGCCAGCTCCAACAGAGCTAACTATGGCTACACCTTC.

About this clone itself: A much larger clonotype is one base distant, so this may be a read error. V and J are TRBV7-8 and TRBJ2-2; 9 bases are a match to TRBD1. CDR1 is SGHVS, CDR2 FQNEAQ, per germline. This CDR3 is 14 amino acids long. For the CDR3, the DNA is TGTGCCAGCAGCCAACAGGGGGCCACCGGGGAGCTGATTTTT. Translation gives CASSQQGATGELIF.

This chain uses TRBV5-1 with TRBJ1-4; D uncertain. Trimming stripped 1 base from V and 0 bases from J, with 10 bases between. The germline V gene encodes CDR1 SGHRS and CDR2 YFSETQ. The CDR3 totals 16 residues. DNA for the CDR3: TGCGCCAGCAGCTTGATAGGCCCACCAACTAATGAAAAACTGTTTTTT. This gives the protein CASSLIGPPTNEKLFF.

The rearrangement joins TRBV7-9 to TRBJ2-1; TRBD2 matches 16 bases. The CDR3 contains 16 residues. The V gene's germline CDR1 is SEHNR and CDR2 FQNEAQ (reference sequence). After removal of 5 bases from V and 8 bases from J, the junction contained 6 bases not matched to a gene. The DNA for the CDR3 is TGTGCCAGCAGCCAACGCGGGACTAGCGGGAGGGATGAGCAGTTCTTC. The encoded protein is CASSQRGTSGRDEQFF.

As to this clone: This may come from a read error, since a much larger clone is one base off. The chain carries TRBV28 and TRBJ2-3; the match to TRBD1 covers 8 bases. The CDR3 totals 12 residues. The junction had 3 bases not matched to a gene; V was cut back by 4 bases and J by 9 bases. Germline CDR1 reads MDHEN; CDR2 reads SYDVKM. The CDR3 loop reads CASSSQGATQYF. The CDR3 DNA reads as TGTGCCAGCAGTTCGCAGGGGGCGACGCAGTATTTT.

This clone was counted between two and nine times. This rearrangement joins TRBV28 to TRBJ1-2; no clear D gene. This CDR3 contains 13 residues. Germline-derived CDR1 and CDR2 are MDHEN and SYDVKM. The ends were cut back, 6 bases at V and 4 bases at J, with 12 bases in the middle. The CDR3 bases are TGTGCCAGCAGACTCAGCGGGCCCTATGGCTACACCTTC. Translation: CASRLSGPYGYTF.

V gene TRBV29-1 combines with J gene TRBJ1-5; weak D call: TRBD1 (6 bases). Looked up from germline, CDR1 is SQVTM and CDR2 is ANQGSEA. Between the trimmed V and J ends, which lost 7 bases and 0 bases, there was a span of 13 bases. The CDR3 is made up of 14 amino acids. This CDR3 reads CSAAQGNSNQPQHF. As DNA, the CDR3 is TGCAGCGCCGCACAGGGAAATAGCAATCAGCCCCAGCATTTT.

This clone was detected once. The chain has TRBV10-2 and TRBJ2-1, with 10 nucleotides matching TRBD2. Germline V lookup: CDR1 WSHSY, CDR2 SAAADI. Trimming removed 3 bases from V and 7 bases from J; junction bases left unmatched: 6. CDR3 length: 15 amino acids. The CDR3 sequence is CASSDSSGSLNEQFF. In nucleotides, the CDR3 is TGCGCCAGCAGTGATTCTAGCGGGAGTCTTAATGAGCAGTTCTTC.

The chain employs TRBV14 and TRBJ2-1, with a tentative D call TRBD2 (5 bases). V was trimmed by 4 bases and J by 7 bases, leaving 17 bases between them. The V gene's germline CDR1 is SGHDN and CDR2 FVKESK. The CDR3 consists of 15 residues. The CDR3 nucleotides read TGTGCCAGCAGCCCGAGCTCGGGATGGGCTAATGAGCAGTTCTTC. It yields the protein CASSPSSGWANEQFF.